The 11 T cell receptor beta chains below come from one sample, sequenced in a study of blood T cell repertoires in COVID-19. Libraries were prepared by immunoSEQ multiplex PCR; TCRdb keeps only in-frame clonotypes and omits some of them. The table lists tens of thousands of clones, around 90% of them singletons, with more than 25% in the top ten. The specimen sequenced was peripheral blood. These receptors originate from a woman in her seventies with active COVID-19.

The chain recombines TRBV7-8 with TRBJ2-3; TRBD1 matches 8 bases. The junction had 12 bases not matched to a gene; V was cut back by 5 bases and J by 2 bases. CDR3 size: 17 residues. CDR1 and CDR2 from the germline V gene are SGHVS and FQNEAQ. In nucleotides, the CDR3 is TGTGCCAGCAGCCCCGATACGGCGGGACAGGCCACAGATACGCAGTATTTT. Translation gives CASSPDTAGQATDTQYF.

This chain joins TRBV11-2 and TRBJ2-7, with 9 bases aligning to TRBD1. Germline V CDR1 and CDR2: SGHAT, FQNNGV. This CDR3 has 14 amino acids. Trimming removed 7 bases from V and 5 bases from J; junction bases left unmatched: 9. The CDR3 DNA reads TGTGCCAGCACCCGAAACACAGGGGGCGACGAGCAGTACTTC. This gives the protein CASTRNTGGDEQYF.

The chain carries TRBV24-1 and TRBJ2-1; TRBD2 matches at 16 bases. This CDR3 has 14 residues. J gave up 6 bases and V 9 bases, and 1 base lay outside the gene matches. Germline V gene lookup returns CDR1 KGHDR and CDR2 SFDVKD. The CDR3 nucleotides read TGTGCCACCGGGACTAGCGGGGGGGCCAATGAGCAGTTCTTC. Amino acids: CATGTSGGANEQFF.

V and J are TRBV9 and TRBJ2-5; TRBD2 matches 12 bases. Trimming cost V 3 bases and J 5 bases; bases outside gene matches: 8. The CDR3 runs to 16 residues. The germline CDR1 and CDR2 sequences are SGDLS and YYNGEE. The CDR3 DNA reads TGTGCCAGCAGCGCACAACTAGCGGGGGGCGTTGAGACCCAGTACTTC. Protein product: CASSAQLAGGVETQYF.

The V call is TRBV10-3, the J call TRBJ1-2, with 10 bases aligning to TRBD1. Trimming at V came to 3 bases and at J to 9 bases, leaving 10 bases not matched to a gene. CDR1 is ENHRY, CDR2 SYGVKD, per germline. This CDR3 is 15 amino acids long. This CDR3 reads CAISDGTGAPSRYTF. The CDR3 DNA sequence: TGTGCCATCAGTGACGGGACAGGGGCGCCTTCTCGCTACACCTTC.

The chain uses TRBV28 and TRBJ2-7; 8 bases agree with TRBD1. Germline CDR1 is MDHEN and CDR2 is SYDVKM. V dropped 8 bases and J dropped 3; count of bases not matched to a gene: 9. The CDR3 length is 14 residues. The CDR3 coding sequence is TGTGCCAGCGGCAGGATCGACAGGGGCTACGAGCAGTACTTC. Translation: CASGRIDRGYEQYF.

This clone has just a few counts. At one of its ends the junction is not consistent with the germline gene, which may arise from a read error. For the CDR3, the DNA is TGTGCCTGCTCGGCCAGGGGTTATCCAAACTTC. Translation gives CACSARGYPNF. This chain joins TRBV30 and TRBJ2-5; perhaps TRBD1 as D (6 bases). Germline CDR1 GTSNPN, CDR2 SVGIG (reference sequence). The CDR3 runs 11 residues.

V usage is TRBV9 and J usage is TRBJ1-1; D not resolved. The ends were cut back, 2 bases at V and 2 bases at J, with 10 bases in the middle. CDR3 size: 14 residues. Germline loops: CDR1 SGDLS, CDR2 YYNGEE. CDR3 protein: CASSVAVRNTEAFF. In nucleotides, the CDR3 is TGTGCCAGCAGCGTGGCCGTCCGAAACACTGAAGCTTTCTTT.

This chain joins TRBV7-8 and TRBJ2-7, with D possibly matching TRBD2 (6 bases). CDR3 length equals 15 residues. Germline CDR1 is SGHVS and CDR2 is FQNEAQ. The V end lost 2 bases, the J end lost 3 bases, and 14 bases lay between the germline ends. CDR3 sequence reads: CASSLWVAGSYEQYF. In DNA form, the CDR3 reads TGTGCCAGCAGCTTATGGGTGGCGGGAAGCTACGAGCAGTACTTC.

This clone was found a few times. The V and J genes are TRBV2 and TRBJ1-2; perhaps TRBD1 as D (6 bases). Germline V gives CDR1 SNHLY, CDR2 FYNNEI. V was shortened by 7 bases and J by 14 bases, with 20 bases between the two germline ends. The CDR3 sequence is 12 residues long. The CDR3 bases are TGTGCCAGCAATACCGACAGGTTCGAGATAACCTTC. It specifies CASNTDRFEITF.

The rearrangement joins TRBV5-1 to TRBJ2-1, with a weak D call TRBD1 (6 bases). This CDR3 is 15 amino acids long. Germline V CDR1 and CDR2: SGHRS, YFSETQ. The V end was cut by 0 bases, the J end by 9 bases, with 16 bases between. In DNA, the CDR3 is TGCGCCAGCAGCTTGGACGTGGGGGCCCCGGGTGAGCAGTTCTTC. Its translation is CASSLDVGAPGEQFF.